Below, one T cell receptor beta chain is given with its context. The antigen remains unidentified. These data are taken from a study of blood T cells in healthy people across ages. This CDR3 has 17 residues. Trimming removed 4 bases at V and 0 bases at J, with 20 bases between. Germline V gives CDR1 SGHRS, CDR2 YFSETQ. Primers used in a second PCR of roughly 6 to 11 cycles were a sample-barcoded 5' primer and a J-beta primer mix. TCRdb re-called the 5' RACE reads with MiXCR, one entry per CDR3 protein. Of a few hundred thousand distinct CDR3 sequences listed, 50% to 60% are singletons. Points from the study as a whole: Both naive CD4+ cell counts and diversity were greater in long-lived donors than in aged donors.

J is TRBJ2-7 and V is TRBV5-1, with D maybe TRBD1 (6 bases). The sequence derives from a man in his fifties or sixties in good health. Sequencing was performed on blood. The CDR3 region has the DNA TGCGCCAGCAGCAGGACACCGGACAGCTCAAACTCCTACGAGCAGTACTTC. This gives the protein CASSRTPDSSNSYEQYF.